The clone carrying this T cell receptor (beta chain) was found a few times. This record belongs to a study of vaccination and CD4 T cells after COVID-19. TCRdb processed the PCR reads anew with MiXCR; each CDR3 protein has one entry. The sample shows approximately 40,000 distinct CDR3 sequences, about 35% of them seen only once. The time point: late sampling 161 to 241 days after vaccination in a few convalescent patients. The V segment lost 6 bases and the J segment 1 base; nucleotides outside the gene matches: 3. CDR1 is SGHTA and CDR2 is FQGNSA in the germline V gene. CDR3 length equals 15 residues.

The sequences come from CD4+ T cells from blood, collected about 7 months after SARS-CoV-2 vaccination. This receptor was taken from a human donor who had recovered from COVID-19. This sequence joins TRBV7-2 and TRBJ2-3; 11 bases match TRBD2. The CDR3 region is CASSLAGGRTDTQYF. The CDR3 DNA reads as TGTGCCAGCAGTCTAGCGGGAGGACGCACAGATACGCAGTATTTT.